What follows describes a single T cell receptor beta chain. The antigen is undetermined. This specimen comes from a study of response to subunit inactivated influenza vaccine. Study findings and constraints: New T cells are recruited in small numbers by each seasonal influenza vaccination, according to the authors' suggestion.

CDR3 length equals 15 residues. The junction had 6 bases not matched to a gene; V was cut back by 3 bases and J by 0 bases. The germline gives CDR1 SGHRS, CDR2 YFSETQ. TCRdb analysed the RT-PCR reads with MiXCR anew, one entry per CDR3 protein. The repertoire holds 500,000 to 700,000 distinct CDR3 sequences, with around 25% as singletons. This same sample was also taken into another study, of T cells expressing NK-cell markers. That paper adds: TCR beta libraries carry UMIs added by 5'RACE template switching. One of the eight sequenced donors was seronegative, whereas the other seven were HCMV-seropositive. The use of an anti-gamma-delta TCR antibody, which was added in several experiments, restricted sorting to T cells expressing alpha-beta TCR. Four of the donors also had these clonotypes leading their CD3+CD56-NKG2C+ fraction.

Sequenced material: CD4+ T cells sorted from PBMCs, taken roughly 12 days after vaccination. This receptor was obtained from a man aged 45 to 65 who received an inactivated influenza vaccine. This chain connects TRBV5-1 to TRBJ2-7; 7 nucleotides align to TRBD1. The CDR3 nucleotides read TGCGCCAGCAGCTACGGACAGGCCACCTCCTACGAGCAGTACTTC. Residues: CASSYGQATSYEQYF.